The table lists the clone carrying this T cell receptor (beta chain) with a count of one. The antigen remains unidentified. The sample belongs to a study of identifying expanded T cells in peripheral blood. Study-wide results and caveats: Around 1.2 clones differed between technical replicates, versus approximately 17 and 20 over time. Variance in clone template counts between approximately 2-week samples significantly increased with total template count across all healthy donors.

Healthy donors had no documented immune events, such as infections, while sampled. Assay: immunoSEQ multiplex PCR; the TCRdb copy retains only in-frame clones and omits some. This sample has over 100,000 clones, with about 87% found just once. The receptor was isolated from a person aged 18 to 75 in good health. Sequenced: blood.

CDR3 DNA: TGTGCCAGCAGCTTAGTCACGAGCATTTATGGCTACACCTTC. It codes for CASSLVTSIYGYTF. The chain has TRBV7-9 and TRBJ1-2, with D uncertain. The CDR3 covers 14 residues. The ends were cut back, 1 base at V and 5 bases at J, with 11 bases in the middle. Germline V gives CDR1 SEHNR, CDR2 FQNEAQ (reference sequence).